The rows below give T cell receptor beta chains drawn from one sample of a study of T cells after yellow fever vaccination. Using its own MiXCR run on the 5' RACE reads, TCRdb lists one record per CDR3 protein. The table lists around 610,000 distinct CDR3 sequences, 13% of them singletons, with about 14% in the top ten. The sample consisted of PBMCs, taken on the day of the yellow fever booster vaccination. Every receptor here comes from a man in his thirties or forties who received the YFV17D yellow fever vaccine. Both conserved end residues are part of each CDR3. D genes are given only for firm matches. The size of a clone is reported for some rows only, either as once, few or many, or as a class for expanded clones.

CDR3aa: CASSPDASHEQYF
CDR3nt: TGTGCCAGCTCACCAGATGCGTCCCACGAGCAGTACTTC
v_gene: TRBV18
j_gene: TRBJ2-7
abundance: few
d_gene: .

CDR3aa: CSAREHRDGYTF
CDR3nt: TGCAGTGCTAGAGAACACAGGGATGGCTACACCTTC
v_gene: TRBV20-1
j_gene: TRBJ1-2
abundance: .
d_gene: .

CDR3aa: CSARTGNGYTF
CDR3nt: TGCAGTGCAAGGACAGGGAATGGCTACACCTTC
v_gene: TRBV20-1
j_gene: TRBJ1-2
abundance: few
d_gene: TRBD1

CDR3aa: CSARDSTSGANEQFF
CDR3nt: TGCAGTGCTAGAGATTCGACTAGCGGGGCTAATGAGCAGTTCTTC
v_gene: TRBV20-1
j_gene: TRBJ2-1
abundance: .
d_gene: TRBD2

CDR3aa: CATSDPRWVAKNIQYF
CDR3nt: TGTGCCACCAGTGACCCTCGTTGGGTAGCCAAAAACATTCAGTACTTC
v_gene: TRBV24-1
j_gene: TRBJ2-4
abundance: few
d_gene: .

CDR3aa: CSARSLAGQSYEQYF
CDR3nt: TGCAGTGCTAGAAGCCTAGCGGGGCAATCCTACGAGCAGTACTTC
v_gene: TRBV20-1
j_gene: TRBJ2-7
abundance: few
d_gene: TRBD2

CDR3aa: CATQDSTDTQYF
CDR3nt: TGTGCCACCCAGGACAGCACAGATACGCAGTATTTT
v_gene: TRBV18
j_gene: TRBJ2-3
abundance: .
d_gene: .

CDR3aa: CSASSLVNTEAFF
CDR3nt: TGCAGTGCTAGTTCCCTCGTGAACACTGAAGCTTTCTTT
v_gene: TRBV20-1
j_gene: TRBJ1-1
abundance: few
d_gene: .

CDR3aa: CASSLAPGGGDTQYF
CDR3nt: TGTGCCAGCAGCTTAGCTCCAGGGGGGGGGGATACGCAGTATTTT
v_gene: TRBV7-2
j_gene: TRBJ2-3
abundance: .
d_gene: .

CDR3aa: CASSPRQFSWGTEAFF
CDR3nt: TGTGCCAGCAGCCCCCGACAATTTTCTTGGGGGACTGAAGCTTTCTTT
v_gene: TRBV4-2
j_gene: TRBJ1-1
abundance: few
d_gene: .

CDR3aa: CASSPGAGGVETQYF
CDR3nt: TGCGCCAGCAGCCCCGGGGCTGGAGGGGTCGAGACCCAGTACTTC
v_gene: TRBV5-1
j_gene: TRBJ2-5
abundance: .
d_gene: .

CDR3aa: CASSPFSGSTDTQYF
CDR3nt: TGCGCCAGCAGCCCCTTTAGCGGGAGCACAGATACGCAGTATTTT
v_gene: TRBV5-1
j_gene: TRBJ2-3
abundance: .
d_gene: TRBD2

CDR3aa: CASSQSLDFAYEQYF
CDR3nt: TGCGCCAGCAGCCAATCCTTGGACTTTGCCTACGAGCAGTACTTC
v_gene: TRBV4-3
j_gene: TRBJ2-7
abundance: few
d_gene: .

CDR3aa: CVSSLIHGRFETQYF
CDR3nt: TGTGTCAGCAGCTTAATCCACGGTCGTTTTGAGACCCAGTACTTC
v_gene: TRBV7-2
j_gene: TRBJ2-5
abundance: .
d_gene: .

CDR3aa: CASTGGRVGEQFF
CDR3nt: TGTGCCAGCACGGGCGGGAGGGTTGGTGAGCAGTTCTTC
v_gene: TRBV5-5
j_gene: TRBJ2-1
abundance: .
d_gene: TRBD2

CDR3aa: CSVGAPGGNEQFF
CDR3nt: TGCAGCGTTGGGGCGCCGGGCGGTAATGAGCAGTTCTTC
v_gene: TRBV29-1
j_gene: TRBJ2-1
abundance: .
d_gene: .

CDR3aa: CATNYPPYEQFF
CDR3nt: TGTGCCACCAACTACCCCCCCTATGAGCAGTTCTTC
v_gene: TRBV10-3
j_gene: TRBJ2-1
abundance: .
d_gene: .

CDR3aa: CASSYRTGRALEQFF
CDR3nt: TGTGCCAGCAGCTACCGCACCGGGAGGGCCCTTGAGCAGTTCTTC
v_gene: TRBV11-2
j_gene: TRBJ2-1
abundance: many
d_gene: TRBD2

CDR3aa: CAISQGVRSFGYGYTF
CDR3nt: TGTGCCATCAGTCAGGGTGTGAGGTCGTTCGGCTATGGCTACACCTTC
v_gene: TRBV10-3
j_gene: TRBJ1-2
abundance: few
d_gene: .

CDR3aa: CSAPLRTEAFF
CDR3nt: TGCAGTGCTCCCTTGCGCACTGAAGCTTTCTTT
v_gene: TRBV20-1
j_gene: TRBJ1-1
abundance: few
d_gene: .

CDR3aa: CASSFFRGGTGELFF
CDR3nt: TGTGCCAGCAGTTTTTTCAGGGGCGGCACCGGGGAGCTGTTTTTT
v_gene: TRBV28
j_gene: TRBJ2-2
abundance: .
d_gene: .

CDR3aa: CASSKEVGQGREQYF
CDR3nt: TGTGCCAGCAGCAAAGAGGTTGGACAGGGCCGGGAGCAGTACTTC
v_gene: TRBV21-1
j_gene: TRBJ2-7
abundance: many
d_gene: .

CDR3aa: CASSPSPSGIQETQYF
CDR3nt: TGTGCCAGCAGCCCATCCCCAAGCGGGATCCAAGAGACCCAGTACTTC
v_gene: TRBV7-8
j_gene: TRBJ2-5
abundance: .
d_gene: TRBD2

CDR3aa: CSASSSGETQYF
CDR3nt: TGCAGTGCTAGTTCTAGCGGAGAGACCCAGTACTTC
v_gene: TRBV20-1
j_gene: TRBJ2-5
abundance: many
d_gene: TRBD2

CDR3aa: CASLRLAPYNEQFF
CDR3nt: TGTGCCAGCCTCAGACTAGCGCCCTACAATGAGCAGTTCTTC
v_gene: TRBV6-2/TRBV6-3
j_gene: TRBJ2-1
abundance: .
d_gene: TRBD2

CDR3aa: CASSSWDSYEQYF
CDR3nt: TGTGCCAGCAGCTCTTGGGACTCCTACGAGCAGTACTTC
v_gene: TRBV7-8
j_gene: TRBJ2-7
abundance: .
d_gene: .

CDR3aa: CASSPTGRSGYEQYF
CDR3nt: TGTGCCAGCAGCCCAACCGGGAGGTCGGGTTACGAGCAGTACTTC
v_gene: TRBV9
j_gene: TRBJ2-7
abundance: few
d_gene: TRBD2

CDR3aa: CAVREDRKSYEQYF
CDR3nt: TGTGCAGTGCGGGAGGACCGGAAATCTTACGAGCAGTACTTC
v_gene: TRBV7-8
j_gene: TRBJ2-7
abundance: few
d_gene: TRBD2

CDR3aa: CSARSPGTGRNQPQHF
CDR3nt: TGCAGTGCTAGATCCCCCGGGACAGGGAGGAATCAGCCCCAGCATTTT
v_gene: TRBV20-1
j_gene: TRBJ1-5
abundance: few
d_gene: TRBD1

CDR3aa: CSVYGSQVNTEAFF
CDR3nt: TGCAGCGTGTACGGGAGTCAGGTGAACACTGAAGCTTTCTTT
v_gene: TRBV29-1
j_gene: TRBJ1-1
abundance: .
d_gene: .

CDR3aa: CASSAMANRDSSTDYNEQFF
CDR3nt: TGTGCCAGCAGCGCTATGGCGAACCGGGACTCCTCGACCGATTACAATGAGCAGTTCTTC
v_gene: TRBV7-3
j_gene: TRBJ2-1
abundance: .
d_gene: .

CDR3aa: CASSVGQGRQETQYF
CDR3nt: TGTGCCAGCAGTGTCGGACAGGGGCGACAAGAGACCCAGTACTTC
v_gene: TRBV12-3/TRBV12-4
j_gene: TRBJ2-5
abundance: few
d_gene: TRBD1

CDR3aa: CASSQDGRPGEAFF
CDR3nt: TGCGCCAGCAGCCAAGATGGCCGCCCGGGGGAAGCTTTCTTT
v_gene: TRBV4-3
j_gene: TRBJ1-1
abundance: once
d_gene: .

CDR3aa: CASSLGGRGTQPQHF
CDR3nt: TGCGCCAGCAGCTTGGGTGGCAGGGGGACTCAGCCCCAGCATTTT
v_gene: TRBV5-1
j_gene: TRBJ1-5
abundance: .
d_gene: TRBD1

CDR3aa: CASRPQGPHTDTQYF
CDR3nt: TGTGCCAGCAGACCCCAGGGGCCCCACACAGATACGCAGTATTTT
v_gene: TRBV6-1
j_gene: TRBJ2-3
abundance: .
d_gene: .

CDR3aa: CASSLIDRRDAGYTF
CDR3nt: TGTGCCAGCAGCTTGATCGATCGGCGGGACGCCGGGTACACCTTC
v_gene: TRBV5-6
j_gene: TRBJ1-2
abundance: few
d_gene: .

CDR3aa: CASSPGAGASYNEQFF
CDR3nt: TGTGCCAGCAGCCCGGGGGCGGGAGCATCCTACAATGAGCAGTTCTTC
v_gene: TRBV7-2
j_gene: TRBJ2-1
abundance: few
d_gene: .

CDR3aa: CASSLLFGGQQKTYEQYF
CDR3nt: TGTGCCAGCAGTTTATTATTTGGAGGACAGCAAAAAACCTACGAGCAGTACTTC
v_gene: TRBV27
j_gene: TRBJ2-7
abundance: few
d_gene: .

CDR3aa: CASSLMTGSEKLFF
CDR3nt: TGCGCCAGCAGCCTTATGACAGGCAGTGAAAAACTGTTTTTT
v_gene: TRBV4-3
j_gene: TRBJ1-4
abundance: few
d_gene: .

CDR3aa: CSASGRLNEQFF
CDR3nt: TGCAGTGCTTCAGGACGGCTCAATGAGCAGTTCTTC
v_gene: TRBV20-1
j_gene: TRBJ2-1
abundance: .
d_gene: .

CDR3aa: CASSLAAGTGGFNEQFF
CDR3nt: TGCGCCAGCAGCTTGGCCGCCGGGACAGGGGGCTTTAATGAGCAGTTCTTC
v_gene: TRBV5-1
j_gene: TRBJ2-1
abundance: few
d_gene: TRBD1

CDR3aa: CSASPGGELFF
CDR3nt: TGCAGTGCTAGCCCCGGCGGGGAGCTGTTTTTT
v_gene: TRBV20-1
j_gene: TRBJ2-2
abundance: many
d_gene: .

CDR3aa: CASTAGTGRPNEQFF
CDR3nt: TGTGCCAGCACCGCCGGCACAGGGAGGCCAAATGAGCAGTTCTTC
v_gene: TRBV11-2
j_gene: TRBJ2-1
abundance: .
d_gene: .

CDR3aa: CSARGPLGETQYF
CDR3nt: TGCAGTGCTAGAGGTCCCCTCGGGGAGACCCAGTACTTC
v_gene: TRBV20-1
j_gene: TRBJ2-5
abundance: few
d_gene: .

CDR3aa: CASSIEPETQYF
CDR3nt: TGTGCCAGCAGTATCGAGCCAGAGACCCAGTACTTC
v_gene: TRBV6-2/TRBV6-3
j_gene: TRBJ2-5
abundance: few
d_gene: .

CDR3aa: CASSLFEDSTNYGYTF
CDR3nt: TGTGCCAGCAGCTTATTTGAAGACAGTACGAACTATGGCTACACCTTC
v_gene: TRBV7-8
j_gene: TRBJ1-2
abundance: few
d_gene: .

CDR3aa: CASHEQYF
CDR3nt: TGTGCCAGTCACGAGCAGTACTTC
v_gene: TRBV21-1
j_gene: TRBJ2-7
abundance: .
d_gene: .

CDR3aa: CASVARGGFADHGELFF
CDR3nt: TGTGCCAGCGTGGCCAGGGGGGGGTTTGCAGACCACGGGGAGCTGTTTTTT
v_gene: TRBV6-1
j_gene: TRBJ2-2
abundance: .
d_gene: .

CDR3aa: CASSFGPSGRGEQYF
CDR3nt: TGTGCCAGCAGTTTTGGCCCCTCGGGACGGGGGGAGCAGTACTTC
v_gene: TRBV27
j_gene: TRBJ2-7
abundance: few
d_gene: .